The T cell receptor (beta chain) described here comes from a study of T-cell reconstitution after alpha-beta-depleted transplantation in children. Preparation of the TCRbeta library was carried out with unique molecular identifiers. TCRdb re-called the PCR reads through MiXCR, storing one row per CDR3 protein. This table holds around 72,000 distinct CDR3 sequences, roughly 5.2% found once. The sample here was PBMCs, mostly from graft donor cells, taken 180 days after TCRalphabeta/CD19-depleted stem cell transplant. The clonotype comes from a boy younger than two who had a stem cell transplant for acute myeloid leukemia, so the T cells may come from the graft donor.

CDR3 protein: CASRSLPGQGTNIQYF. The CDR3 bases are TGCGCCAGCAGATCCCTTCCGGGACAGGGGACAAACATTCAGTACTTC. This chain connects TRBV23-1 to TRBJ2-4, with 10 bases matching TRBD1. TRBV23-1 is marked as an open reading frame, function uncertain. This CDR3 has 16 amino acids. V gave up 6 bases and J gave up 6 bases; unmatched junction bases: 11.